This T cell receptor beta chain was identified in a study of beta chain features in type 1 diabetes. The sequenced template was cDNA made from the entire isolated RNA. Here immunoSEQ multiplex PCR was the method, and the copy in TCRdb shows in-frame clones only, minus some. The table has about 150,000 clones, around 10% seen once. This clone turned up a few times. Sorted CD4+ subsets: naive, central memory, regulatory, stem cell-like memory (CD45RO/CCR7/CD25/CD127/CD95/CD27 panel). Purities in excess of 95% were seen in all sorted populations. Germline V gene data show CDR1 as MDHEN and CDR2 as SYDVKM. Trimming removed 6 bases from V and 2 bases from J; junction bases left unmatched: 6. This CDR3 contains 14 residues.

The material sequenced was central memory CD4+ T cells from blood. V is TRBV28 and J is TRBJ1-2; 7 positions match TRBD1. This TCR came from a man aged 18 to 30 in good health. CDR3 sequence (DNA): TGTGCCAGCAGCTACGGGACAGCCAACTATGGCTACACCTTC. As protein: CASSYGTANYGYTF.